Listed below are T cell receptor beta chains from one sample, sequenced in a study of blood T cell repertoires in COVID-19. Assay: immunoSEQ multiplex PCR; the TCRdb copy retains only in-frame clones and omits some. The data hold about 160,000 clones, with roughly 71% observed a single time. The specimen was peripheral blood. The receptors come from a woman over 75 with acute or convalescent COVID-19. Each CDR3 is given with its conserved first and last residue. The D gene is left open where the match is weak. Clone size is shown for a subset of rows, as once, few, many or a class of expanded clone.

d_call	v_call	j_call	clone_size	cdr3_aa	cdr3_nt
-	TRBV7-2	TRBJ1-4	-	CASSLLATNEKLFF	TGTGCCAGCAGCTTATTAGCAACTAATGAAAAACTGTTTTTT
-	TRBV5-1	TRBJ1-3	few	CASTDMGHSGNTIYF	TGCGCCAGCACGGACATGGGCCACTCTGGAAACACCATATATTTT
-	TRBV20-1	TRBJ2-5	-	CSASVVSTGETQYF	TGCAGTGCTAGTGTGGTCTCAACCGGAGAGACCCAGTACTTC
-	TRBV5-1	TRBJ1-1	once	CASSLIAENTEAFF	TGCGCCAGCAGCTTGATAGCGGAGAACACTGAAGCTTTCTTT
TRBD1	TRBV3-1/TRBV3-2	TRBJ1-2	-	CASSQDPGQIINYGYTF	TGTGCCAGCAGCCAAGACCCGGGACAGATTATTAACTATGGCTACACCTTC
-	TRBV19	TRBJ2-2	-	CASIPSSAGELFF	TGTGCCAGTATCCCCTCTAGCGCCGGGGAGCTGTTTTTT
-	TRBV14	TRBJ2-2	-	CASSQGLNTGELFF	TGTGCCAGCAGCCAGGGGCTGAACACCGGGGAGCTGTTTTTT
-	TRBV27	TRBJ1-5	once	CASSLTEYSNQPQHF	TGTGCCAGCAGCCTGACAGAGTATAGCAATCAGCCCCAGCATTTT
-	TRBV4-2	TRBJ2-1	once	CASSQEPLAYNEQFF	TGTGCCAGCAGCCAAGAACCACTAGCCTACAATGAGCAGTTCTTC
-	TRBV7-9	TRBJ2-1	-	CASSFSRGIEQFF	TGTGCCAGCAGCTTTTCAAGGGGTATTGAGCAGTTCTTC
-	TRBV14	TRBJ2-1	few	CASSQDSAAGYGWNNEQFF	TGTGCCAGCAGCCAAGATTCGGCGGCCGGTTACGGTTGGAACAATGAGCAGTTCTTC
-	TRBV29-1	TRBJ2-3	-	CSVDGGSTDTQYF	TGCAGCGTTGATGGCGGTAGCACAGATACGCAGTATTTT
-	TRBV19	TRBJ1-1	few	CASTERTVSGGEAFF	TGTGCCAGTACGGAACGGACAGTAAGTGGGGGTGAAGCTTTCTTT
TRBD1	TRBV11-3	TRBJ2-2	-	CASSLSGQGRSGELFF	TGTGCCAGCAGCTTATCGGGACAGGGGCGATCCGGGGAGCTGTTTTTT
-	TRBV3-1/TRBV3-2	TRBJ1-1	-	CASSQEKGRTTRRAFF	TGTGCCAGCAGCCAAGAGAAGGGGAGGACAACTAGGCGGGCTTTCTTT
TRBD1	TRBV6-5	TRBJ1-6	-	CASSSTRQGISPLHF	TGTGCCAGCAGTTCAACTAGACAGGGGATCTCACCCCTCCACTTT
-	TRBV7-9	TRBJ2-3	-	CASSVSSPVTDTQYF	TGTGCCAGCAGCGTGTCTAGCCCGGTCACAGATACGCAGTATTTT
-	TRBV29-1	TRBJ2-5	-	CSVDPHLRAGETQYF	TGCAGCGTGGATCCTCATCTCAGGGCCGGGGAGACCCAGTACTTC
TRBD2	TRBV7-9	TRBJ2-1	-	CASSLPQFKLAGYGGEQFF	TGTGCCAGCAGCTTACCGCAGTTCAAACTAGCGGGATATGGCGGGGAGCAGTTCTTC
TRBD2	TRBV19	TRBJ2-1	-	CASSILGLAVYGGEQFF	TGTGCCAGTAGTATACTGGGACTAGCGGTCTATGGGGGTGAGCAGTTCTTC
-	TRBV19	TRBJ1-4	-	CASSRVLANEKLFF	TGTGCCAGTAGCAGGGTTTTGGCTAATGAAAAACTGTTTTTT
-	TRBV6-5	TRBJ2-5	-	CASSGDFPRRETQYF	TGTGCCAGCAGCGGGGACTTCCCGAGGAGGGAGACCCAGTACTTC
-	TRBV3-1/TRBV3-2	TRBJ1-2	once	CASSQHQLQGYGGGYTF	TGTGCCAGCAGCCAACACCAACTTCAGGGGTACGGCGGGGGCTACACCTTC
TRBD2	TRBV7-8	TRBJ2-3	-	CASSLTAGGVGTDTQYF	TGTGCCAGCAGCTTAACAGCGGGAGGGGTTGGGACAGATACGCAGTATTTT
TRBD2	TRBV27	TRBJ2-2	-	CASSRLGLDNTGELFF	TGTGCCAGCAGTAGACTGGGACTAGACAACACCGGGGAGCTGTTTTTT
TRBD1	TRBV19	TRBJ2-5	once	CASSIDRGRVETQYF	TGTGCCAGTAGTATTGACAGGGGGCGAGTAGAGACCCAGTACTTC
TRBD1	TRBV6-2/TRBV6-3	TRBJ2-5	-	CASSYSPRGQETQYF	TGTGCCAGCAGTTACTCCCCGAGGGGGCAGGAGACCCAGTACTTC
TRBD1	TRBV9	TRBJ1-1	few	CASSVEGAWDTEAFF	TGTGCCAGCAGCGTAGAGGGGGCGTGGGACACTGAAGCTTTCTTT
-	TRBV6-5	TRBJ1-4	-	CASSRKRRDNEKLFF	TGTGCCAGCAGCCGGAAGCGGAGAGATAATGAAAAACTGTTTTTT
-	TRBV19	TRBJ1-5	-	CASSHTDRLNQPQHF	TGTGCCAGTAGTCATACCGACAGGCTGAACCAGCCCCAGCATTTT
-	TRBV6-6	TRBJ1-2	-	CASSPDSPGGYTF	TGTGCCAGCAGTCCTGACAGCCCAGGTGGCTACACCTTC
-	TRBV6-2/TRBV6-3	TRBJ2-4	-	CASSYRGQNIQYF	TGTGCCAGCAGTTACAGGGGCCAAAACATTCAGTACTTC
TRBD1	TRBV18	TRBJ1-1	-	CASSPPDRGHTEAFF	TGTGCCAGCTCACCACCCGACAGGGGGCACACTGAAGCTTTCTTT
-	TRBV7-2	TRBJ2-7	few	CASSLSEEQYF	TGTGCCAGCAGCTTATCGGAGGAGCAGTACTTC
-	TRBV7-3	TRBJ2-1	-	CASSFSGNNEQFF	TGTGCCAGCAGCTTCTCAGGGAACAATGAGCAGTTCTTC
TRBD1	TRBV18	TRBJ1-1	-	CASSPTGVPAFF	TGTGCCAGCTCACCAACAGGGGTTCCGGCTTTCTTT
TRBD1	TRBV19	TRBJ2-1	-	CASSTDRAGYNEQFF	TGTGCCAGTAGTACAGACAGGGCCGGCTACAATGAGCAGTTCTTC
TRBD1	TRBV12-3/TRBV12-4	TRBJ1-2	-	CASSPTGSRGYTF	TGTGCCAGCAGTCCGACAGGGAGCCGTGGCTACACCTTC
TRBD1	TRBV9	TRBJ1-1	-	CASSTGGMNTEAFF	TGTGCCAGCAGTACAGGGGGAATGAACACTGAAGCTTTCTTT
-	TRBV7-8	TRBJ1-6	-	CASSSLRDSPLHF	TGTGCCAGCAGCTCCCTCCGGGATTCACCCCTCCACTTT
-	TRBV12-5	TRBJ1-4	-	CASGLVPSIGRGSNEKLFF	TGTGCTAGTGGTTTGGTACCTTCGATCGGTAGGGGATCTAATGAAAAACTGTTTTTT
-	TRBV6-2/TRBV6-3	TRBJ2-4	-	CASSYSLGGAKNIQYF	TGTGCCAGCAGTTACTCCTTGGGGGGTGCCAAAAACATTCAGTACTTC
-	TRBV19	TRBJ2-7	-	CASSPNSGKYGYEQYF	TGTGCCAGTAGTCCTAATTCAGGGAAATACGGCTACGAGCAGTACTTC
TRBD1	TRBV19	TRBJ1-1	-	CASSADRVNTEAFF	TGTGCCAGTAGTGCGGACAGGGTGAACACTGAAGCTTTCTTT
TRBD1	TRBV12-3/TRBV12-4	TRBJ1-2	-	CASSKQGTYGYTF	TGTGCCAGCAGCAAACAGGGGACCTATGGCTACACCTTC